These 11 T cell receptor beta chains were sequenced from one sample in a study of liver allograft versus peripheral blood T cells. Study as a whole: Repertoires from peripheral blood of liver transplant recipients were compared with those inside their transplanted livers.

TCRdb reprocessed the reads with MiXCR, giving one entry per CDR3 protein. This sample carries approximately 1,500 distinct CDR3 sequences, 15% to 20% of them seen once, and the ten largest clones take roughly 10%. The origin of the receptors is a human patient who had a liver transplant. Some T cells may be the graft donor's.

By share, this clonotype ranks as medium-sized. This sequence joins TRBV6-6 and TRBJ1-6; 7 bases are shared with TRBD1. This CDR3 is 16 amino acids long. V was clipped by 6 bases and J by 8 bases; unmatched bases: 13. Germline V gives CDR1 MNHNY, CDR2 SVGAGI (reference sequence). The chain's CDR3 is CASSRTGDRADSPLHF. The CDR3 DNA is TGTGCCAGCAGCCGCACTGGAGACAGGGCGGATTCACCCCTCCACTTT.

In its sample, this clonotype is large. The CDR3 sequence: CASRGPGHAWGYTF. CDR3 DNA sequence: TGTGCCAGCAGAGGTCCGGGACATGCTTGGGGCTACACCTTC. This rearrangement joins TRBV28 to TRBJ1-2, with D perhaps matching TRBD1 (6 bases). V lost 6 bases to trimming and J lost 8 bases, with 19 bases between them. This CDR3 is 14 amino acids long. Germline-derived CDR1 and CDR2 are MDHEN and SYDVKM.

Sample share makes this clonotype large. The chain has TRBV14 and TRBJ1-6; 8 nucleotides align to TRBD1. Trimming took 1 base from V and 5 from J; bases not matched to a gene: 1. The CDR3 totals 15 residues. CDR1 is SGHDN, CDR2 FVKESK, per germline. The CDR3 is CASSQGTGHNSPLHF. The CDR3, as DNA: TGTGCCAGCAGCCAAGGGACAGGGCATAATTCACCCCTCCACTTT.

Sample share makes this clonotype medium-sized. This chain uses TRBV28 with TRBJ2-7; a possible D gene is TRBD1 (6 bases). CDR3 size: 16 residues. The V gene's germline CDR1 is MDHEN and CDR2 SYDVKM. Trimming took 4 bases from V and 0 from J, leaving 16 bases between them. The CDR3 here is CASSWGPRTVSYEQYF. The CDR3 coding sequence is TGTGCCAGCAGTTGGGGCCCTCGGACAGTCTCCTACGAGCAGTACTTC.

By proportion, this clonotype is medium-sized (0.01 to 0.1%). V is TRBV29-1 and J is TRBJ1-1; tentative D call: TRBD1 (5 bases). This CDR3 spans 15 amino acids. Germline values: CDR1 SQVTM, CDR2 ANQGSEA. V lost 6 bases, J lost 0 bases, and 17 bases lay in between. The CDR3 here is CSVTGGWGMNTEAFF. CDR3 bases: TGCAGCGTCACCGGGGGGTGGGGGATGAACACTGAAGCTTTCTTT.

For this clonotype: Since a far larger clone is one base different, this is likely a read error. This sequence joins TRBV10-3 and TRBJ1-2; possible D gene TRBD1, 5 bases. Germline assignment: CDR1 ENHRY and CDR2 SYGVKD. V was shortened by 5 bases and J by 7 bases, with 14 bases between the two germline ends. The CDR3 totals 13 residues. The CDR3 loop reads CAISYGRAGGYTF. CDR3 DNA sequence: TGTGCCATCAGTTACGGCAGGGCGGGTGGCTACACCTTC.

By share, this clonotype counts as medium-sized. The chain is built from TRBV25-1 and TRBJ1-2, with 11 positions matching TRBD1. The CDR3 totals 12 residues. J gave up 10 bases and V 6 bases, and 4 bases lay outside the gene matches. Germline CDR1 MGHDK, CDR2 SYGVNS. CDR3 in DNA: TGTGCCAGCAGGTGGACAGGGGGCCCCTACACCTTC. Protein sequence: CASRWTGGPYTF.

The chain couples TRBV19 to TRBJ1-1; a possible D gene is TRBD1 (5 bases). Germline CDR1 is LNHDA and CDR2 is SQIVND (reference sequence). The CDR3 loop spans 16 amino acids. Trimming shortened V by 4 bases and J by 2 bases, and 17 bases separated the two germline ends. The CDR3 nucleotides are TGTGCCAGTAGTAGAACAGCTGGGGCAGTCAACACTGAAGCTTTCTTT. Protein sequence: CASSRTAGAVNTEAFF.

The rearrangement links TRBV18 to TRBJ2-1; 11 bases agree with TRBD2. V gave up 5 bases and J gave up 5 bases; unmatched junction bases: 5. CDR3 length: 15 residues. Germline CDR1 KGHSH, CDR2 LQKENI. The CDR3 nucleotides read TGTGCCAGCTCATCCCCTAGCGGGGGGAACAATGAGCAGTTCTTC. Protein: CASSSPSGGNNEQFF.

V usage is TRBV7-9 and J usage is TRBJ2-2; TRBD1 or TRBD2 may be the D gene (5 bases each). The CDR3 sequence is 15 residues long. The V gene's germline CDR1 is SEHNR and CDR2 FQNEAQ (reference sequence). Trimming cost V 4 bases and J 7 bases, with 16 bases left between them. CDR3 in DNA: TGTGCCAGCAGCTGGGAGAGCCCCAGGGTCGGGGAGCTGTTTTTT. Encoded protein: CASSWESPRVGELFF.

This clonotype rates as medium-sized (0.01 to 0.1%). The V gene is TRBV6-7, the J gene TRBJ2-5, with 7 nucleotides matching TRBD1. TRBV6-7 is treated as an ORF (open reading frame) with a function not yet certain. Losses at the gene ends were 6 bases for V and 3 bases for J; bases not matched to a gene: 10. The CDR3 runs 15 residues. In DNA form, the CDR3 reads TGTGCCAGCAGCCCTCGGGACAGTCACGAAGAGACCCAGTACTTC. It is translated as CASSPRDSHEETQYF.